This T cell receptor (beta chain) was sequenced during a study of T cell repertoires in cytomegalovirus infection. Study summary: CMV infection and matching HLA type were both indicated by public TCR beta signatures. The study, taken as a whole, reports: CMV-specific TCR beta clonotypes restricted by HLA-C dominated the ex vivo response.

TCRdb reprocessed the reads via MiXCR and lists one record per CDR3 protein. The sample yields 600,000 to 800,000 distinct CDR3 sequences, 20% to 25% seen once. Trimming stripped 1 base from V and 7 bases from J, with 4 bases between. This CDR3 is built from 11 residues. CDR1 is SEHNR, CDR2 FQNEAQ, per germline (reference sequence). As regards this clonotype: Its antigen remains unidentified. A much larger clone differs by one base, so this may be a read error.

The sample consisted of CD8+ T cells from PBMCs. The chain links TRBV7-9 to TRBJ1-1, with D unresolved. The TCR originated in a human donor in good health (CMV status not recorded). Some clones in this sample may be carry-over from other donors' samples. This chain's CDR3 is CASSLVDEAFF. In DNA form, the CDR3 reads TGTGCCAGCAGCTTAGTAGATGAAGCTTTCTTT.